This TCR beta chain derives from a study of blood T cell repertoires in COVID-19. Overall study: Acute-phase and convalescent COVID-19 samples originated in the United States, Italy and Spain. The cDNA or gDNA used as material had been derived from T cells, B-cell-depleted T cells, or PBMCs.

Germline V gene data show CDR1 as MNHEY and CDR2 as SVGEGT. V was cut by 2 bases and J by 10 bases, with 19 bases left in between. The CDR3 loop spans 15 amino acids. Methods used by the authors: Nucleated cell number was recorded as an estimate derived from reference gene primer amplification. The method was immunoSEQ multiplex PCR; TCRdb's version includes in-frame clones alone and lacks a portion of them. D and trimming were read from the DNA, whereas the V and J calls and clone size are those reported in that table. This table has roughly 49,000 clones, around 84% appearing once. This clone was observed once.

What was sequenced was peripheral blood. V is TRBV6-2 or TRBV6-3 and J is TRBJ2-3, with D maybe TRBD2 (7 bases). This TCR was recovered from a man aged 45-60 years with acute or convalescent COVID-19. The DNA of the CDR3 is TGTGCCAGCAGTTACGATTTAAGGGGGGGCGGAGCGCAGTATTTT. It translates to CASSYDLRGGGAQYF.